This T cell receptor (beta chain) was recovered during a study of regulatory T cells in long-lasting Graves disease. The time point is: newly diagnosed GD, antithyroid drugs for less than 3 months. Scientists built the TCR library using RNA that was extracted from PBMCs. Researchers made TCR beta libraries by using iRepertoire HTBI primers and running Arm-PCR on CDR3 regions. TCRdb fed the multiplex PCR reads into MiXCR, producing one record per CDR3 protein. The sample contains more than 450,000 distinct CDR3 sequences, 15% to 20% of which appear only once. The data also belong to a second study, concerning T cells in Graves' hyperthyroidism and ophthalmopathy.

This sequence originates from a man in his forties with Graves disease. Sequencing used peripheral blood mononuclear cells (PBMCs), obtained at new diagnosis, from a patient treated with antithyroid drugs.

The CDR3 region has the DNA TGTGCCAGCAGTCCACACTCCTACGAGCAGTACTTC. Translated: CASSPHSYEQYF. The chain carries TRBV6-2 or TRBV6-3 and TRBJ2-7; D gene uncertain. CDR1 is MNHEY, CDR2 SVGEGT, per germline. The CDR3 runs 12 residues. Trimming stripped 5 bases from V and 0 bases from J, with 5 bases between.